This is a list of T cell receptor beta chains from one sample in a study of cytomegalovirus exposure and HLA in healthy donors. Method: immunoSEQ multiplex PCR; TCRdb's copy keeps in-frame clones and lacks some. The sample has 150,000 to 200,000 clones, 82% seen once. Sequenced: PBMCs. These receptors came from a woman aged 18-30 years in good health and CMV-seronegative. Both conserved end residues are part of each CDR3. D genes are given only for firm matches. Expanded clones are given a class, and other clones once, few, many or no size at all.

abundance	v_gene	j_gene	d_gene	CDR3nt	CDR3aa
.	TRBV6-5	TRBJ1-2	.	TGTGCCAGCAGTTACTCGGCGGGGAGGATATATGGCTACACCTTC	CASSYSAGRIYGYTF
.	TRBV7-2	TRBJ2-3	TRBD2	TGTGCCAGCAGCTTACCTAGCGGGAGAAGCACAGATACGCAGTATTTT	CASSLPSGRSTDTQYF
.	TRBV5-5	TRBJ2-7	TRBD1	TGTGCCAGCAGCTCTTTGGACAGGGGGAACGAGCAGTACTTC	CASSSLDRGNEQYF
.	TRBV19	TRBJ2-1	TRBD2	TGTGCCAGTATTCCAGCGGGGGGGCCTTCCATCCATGAGCAGTTCTTC	CASIPAGGPSIHEQFF
.	TRBV20-1	TRBJ2-3	.	TGCAGTGCTAGCGGTCTAGAGACGCAGTATTTT	CSASGLETQYF
.	TRBV5-1	TRBJ1-3	.	TGCGCCAGCAGCGGGGGGACGGACGGAAACACCATATATTTT	CASSGGTDGNTIYF
.	TRBV6-5	TRBJ1-1	.	TGTGCCAGCAGTCAGTTTGCGGGGAGGGGAGCTTTCTTT	CASSQFAGRGAFF
.	TRBV13	TRBJ2-4	.	TGTGCCAGCAGCTCCGGTAAAAACATTCAGTACTTC	CASSSGKNIQYF
few	TRBV29-1	TRBJ2-5	.	TGCAGCGTTGAGAGGGTTGCGAAACAAGAGACCCAGTACTTC	CSVERVAKQETQYF
.	TRBV7-3	TRBJ2-6	.	TGTGCCAGCAGCTTAGTACGTAGTGGGGCCAACGTCCTGACTTTC	CASSLVRSGANVLTF
.	TRBV5-1	TRBJ2-3	TRBD1	TGCGCCAGCAGCTTGCCACAGGGGGCCTTAGATACGCAGTATTTT	CASSLPQGALDTQYF
.	TRBV7-6	TRBJ2-5	TRBD2	TGTGCCAGCAGCTTAGTAGCGGGGGGGCGGGAGACCCAGTACTTC	CASSLVAGGRETQYF
.	TRBV28	TRBJ2-1	TRBD2	TGTGCCAGCAGCTCACTGGCCCTAAGCGGGAGCTCCTACAATGAGCAGTTCTTC	CASSSLALSGSSYNEQFF
few	TRBV27	TRBJ2-7	.	TGTGCCAGCAGTAGGCCCCGGAAAGGGGGCTACGAGCAGTACTTC	CASSRPRKGGYEQYF
.	TRBV28	TRBJ1-5	.	TGTGCCAGCAGTTTATATGCTAGGGGCCAGCCCCAGCATTTT	CASSLYARGQPQHF
.	TRBV7-8	TRBJ1-5	.	TGTGCCAGCAGCCACAGGGTTAGCAATCAGCCCCAGCATTTT	CASSHRVSNQPQHF
.	TRBV6-6	TRBJ1-5	.	TGTGCCAGCAGTGACTTGGCGGAGCCCCAGCATTTT	CASSDLAEPQHF
.	TRBV5-1	TRBJ1-1	.	TGCGCCAGCAGCTTGGCCCTAGGGAACACTGAAGCTTTCTTT	CASSLALGNTEAFF
.	TRBV9	TRBJ1-1	.	TGTGCCAGCAGCCCCTCCTCGAGGTGGGGAGTTAACACTGAAGCTTTCTTT	CASSPSSRWGVNTEAFF
.	TRBV2	TRBJ1-1	TRBD1	TGTGCCAGCATGACAGGGCTGAACACTGAAGCTTTCTTT	CASMTGLNTEAFF
few	TRBV7-9	TRBJ1-5	.	TGTGCCAGCAGCTCGACAGGTCCTCAGCCCCAGCATTTT	CASSSTGPQPQHF
once	TRBV7-2	TRBJ2-3	.	TGTGCCAGCAGCCCGAATAGCGGCCTCAGCACAGATACGCAGTATTTT	CASSPNSGLSTDTQYF
.	TRBV10-1	TRBJ1-6	TRBD1	TGCGCCAGCAGCGCTTCACAGGGGAATTCACCCCTCCACTTT	CASSASQGNSPLHF
.	TRBV5-4	TRBJ1-1	.	TGTGCCAGCAGCTTCGGGAACACTGAAGCTTTCTTT	CASSFGNTEAFF
.	TRBV7-8	TRBJ1-2	.	TGTGCCAGCAGCTTAGGCCAGGTGGAAGGCTACACCTTC	CASSLGQVEGYTF
.	TRBV18	TRBJ2-3	.	TGTGCCAGCTCACTGGAAGGGGGAGATACGCAGTATTTT	CASSLEGGDTQYF
.	TRBV6-1	TRBJ1-4	TRBD1	TGTGCCAGCAGTGGTACAGGGGGGGGGAATGAAAAACTGTTTTTT	CASSGTGGGNEKLFF
.	TRBV2	TRBJ1-6	TRBD1	TGTGCCAGCAGTGGAGGGGCCGGGACAGGGCCTAATTCACCCCTCCACTTT	CASSGGAGTGPNSPLHF
.	TRBV5-1	TRBJ1-1	TRBD1	TGCGCCAGCAGCGACAGGGAGGTGAACACTGAAGCTTTCTTT	CASSDREVNTEAFF
.	TRBV2	TRBJ2-7	TRBD1	TGTGCCAGCAGTGAAATCGGGACAGGGGGAAAGTATCGGGAGTCCCTATACGAGCAGTACTTC	CASSEIGTGGKYRESLYEQYF
once	TRBV6-5	TRBJ1-2	TRBD1	TGTGCCAGCAGTCCCCGCCAGGGGGTGAACTATGGCTACACCTTC	CASSPRQGVNYGYTF
.	TRBV7-9	TRBJ1-1	.	TGTGCCAGCAGCTTTGAAGTCACAGGGAACACTGAAGCTTTCTTT	CASSFEVTGNTEAFF
.	TRBV6-5	TRBJ2-7	.	TGTGCCAGCAGCCCCCAGGGAAGGCTGGCCTACGAGCAGTACTTC	CASSPQGRLAYEQYF
once	TRBV19	TRBJ2-2	TRBD2	TGTGCCAGTAGGATAGCGGGAGGAGCCACCGGGGAGCTGTTTTTT	CASRIAGGATGELFF
.	TRBV2	TRBJ2-1	.	TGTGCCAGCAGTGGACTAGGTTACAATGAGCAGTTCTTC	CASSGLGYNEQFF
.	TRBV6-1	TRBJ2-5	TRBD1	TGTGCCTGCGGGACAGGGGATTCGGAGACCCAGTACTTC	CACGTGDSETQYF
.	TRBV28	TRBJ1-5	.	TGTGCCAGCAGTTACAGTGAAACAGGGAACGATCAGCCCCAGCATTTT	CASSYSETGNDQPQHF
.	TRBV28	TRBJ2-7	TRBD2	TGTGCCAGCAGTGGGACTAGCGGGAGGGCCTACGAGCAGTACTTC	CASSGTSGRAYEQYF
once	TRBV19	TRBJ2-7	.	TGTGCCAGTAGTCCCTCGACAGGACCGCACGAGCAGTACTTC	CASSPSTGPHEQYF
once	TRBV5-6	TRBJ1-4	TRBD1	TGTGCCAGCAGCTTGGCCGGGACAGATGAAAAACTGTTTTTT	CASSLAGTDEKLFF
.	TRBV11-2	TRBJ1-1	TRBD1	TGTGCCAGCAGCCCGGGACAGGGACAGAGGACTGAAGCTTTCTTT	CASSPGQGQRTEAFF
.	TRBV4-1	TRBJ2-7	.	TGCGCCAGCAGCCAAGAACTGACAGGGAGGACCCGGTACGAGCAGTACTTC	CASSQELTGRTRYEQYF
.	TRBV27	TRBJ1-2	.	TGTGCCAGCAGTTTGTTAGGACTTTCTGGCTACACCTTC	CASSLLGLSGYTF
.	TRBV27	TRBJ1-2	TRBD1	TGTGCCAGCAGTTTGAAGGGGGCCTATGGCTACACCTTC	CASSLKGAYGYTF
.	TRBV2	TRBJ2-5	TRBD1	TGTGCCAGTCCCGGGACAGGGGGTTTGGAGACCCAGTACTTC	CASPGTGGLETQYF
.	TRBV4-1	TRBJ2-7	.	TGCGCCAGCAGCCAAGATAATCTGGGGGCGAGTTACGAGCAGTACTTC	CASSQDNLGASYEQYF
.	TRBV30	TRBJ2-7	.	TGTGCCTGGAGTATGGCTGTTTCCTACGAGCAGTACTTC	CAWSMAVSYEQYF
.	TRBV15	TRBJ2-7	.	TGTGCCACCAGCAGAGATGACCAGGGAGGAAAGACCTACGAGCAGTACTTC	CATSRDDQGGKTYEQYF
.	TRBV27	TRBJ1-5	TRBD1	TGTGCCAGCAGTCTCAGGACAGGAAGAAATCAGCCCCAGCATTTT	CASSLRTGRNQPQHF